This TCR beta chain was captured by sequencing in a study of CD8 T cells in Susac syndrome. cDNA came from approximately 0.5 to 1 ug RNA primed by random hexamers. TCRdb reprocessed the immunoSEQ multiplex PCR reads via MiXCR and lists one record per CDR3 protein. The sample has 100,000 to 150,000 distinct CDR3 sequences; around 95% are singletons. Per the germline V gene, CDR1 is SEHNR and CDR2 is FQNEAQ (reference sequence). V shed 5 bases, J shed 0 bases, and the junction held 8 bases outside the gene matches. There are 16 residues in the CDR3. The chain employs TRBV7-9 and TRBJ2-5; TRBD1 aligns across 8 bases. Sequencing was done on a sample of CD4+ T cells from PBMCs. This clonotype was obtained from a human donor in good health. In nucleotides, the CDR3 is TGTGCCAGCAGCCCAGGGGGCAGGGGGGACCAAGAGACCCAGTACTTC. Its protein is CASSPGGRGDQETQYF.